This T cell receptor (beta chain) was found in a study of T cells in Graves' hyperthyroidism and ophthalmopathy. Amplification targeted TCR beta CDR3 regions from RNA transcripts. The TCR CDR3 first-round RT-PCR relied on the HTBI primer set. From the multiplex PCR reads, TCRdb called clonotypes with MiXCR, one entry per CDR3 protein. Found here are 350,000 or so distinct CDR3 sequences, about 18% of them singletons; the top ten hold roughly a third. The blood sample dates from first hyperthyroidism diagnosis, preceding any ophthalmopathy symptoms. This receptor was taken from a woman aged 25 to 39 with Graves' hyperthyroidism that later progressed to Graves' ophthalmopathy. Sequenced material: blood.

For the CDR3, the DNA is TGTGCCAGCAGCGTGGGAGGAAGCGGCGATGAGCAGTTCTTC. Protein sequence: CASSVGGSGDEQFF. The rearrangement joins TRBV3-1 to TRBJ2-1; weak D call: TRBD2 (6 bases). The germline V gene encodes CDR1 LGHDT and CDR2 YNNKEL (reference sequence). The V end lost 5 bases, the J end lost 8 bases, and 16 bases lay between the germline ends. The CDR3 is made up of 14 amino acids.